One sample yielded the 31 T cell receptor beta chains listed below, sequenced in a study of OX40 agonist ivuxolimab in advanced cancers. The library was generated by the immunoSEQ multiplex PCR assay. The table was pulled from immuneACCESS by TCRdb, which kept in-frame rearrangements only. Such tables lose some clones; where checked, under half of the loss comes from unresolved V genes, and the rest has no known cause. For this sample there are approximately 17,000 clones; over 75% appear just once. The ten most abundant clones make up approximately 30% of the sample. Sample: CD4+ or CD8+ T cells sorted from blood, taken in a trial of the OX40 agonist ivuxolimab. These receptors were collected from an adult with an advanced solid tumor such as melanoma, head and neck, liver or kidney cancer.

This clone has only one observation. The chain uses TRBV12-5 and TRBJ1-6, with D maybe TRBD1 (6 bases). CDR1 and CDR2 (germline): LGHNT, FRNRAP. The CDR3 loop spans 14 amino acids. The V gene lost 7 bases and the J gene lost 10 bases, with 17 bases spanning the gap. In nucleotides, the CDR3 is TGTGCTAGTGCCGAAACAGGGATGGGATCACCCCTCCACTTT. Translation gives CASAETGMGSPLHF. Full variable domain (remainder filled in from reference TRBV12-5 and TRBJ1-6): DARVTQTPRHKVTEMGQEVTMRCQPILGHNTVFWYRQTMMQGLELLAYFRNRAPLDDSGMPKDRFSAEMPDATLATLKIQPSEPRDSAVYFCASAETGMGSPLHFGNGTRLTVT.

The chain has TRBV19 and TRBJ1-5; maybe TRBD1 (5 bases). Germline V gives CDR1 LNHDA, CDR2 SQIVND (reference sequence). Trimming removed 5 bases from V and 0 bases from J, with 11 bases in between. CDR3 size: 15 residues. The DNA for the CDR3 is TGTGCCAGTAGTGTTGGGGGATTTAGCAATCAGCCCCAGCATTTT. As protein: CASSVGGFSNQPQHF.

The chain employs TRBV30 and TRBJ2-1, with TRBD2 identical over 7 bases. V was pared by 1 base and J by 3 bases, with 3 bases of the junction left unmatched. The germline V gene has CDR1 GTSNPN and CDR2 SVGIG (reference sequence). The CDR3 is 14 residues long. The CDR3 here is CAWSGLADYNEQFF. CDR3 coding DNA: TGTGCCTGGAGTGGGCTAGCGGACTACAATGAGCAGTTCTTC.

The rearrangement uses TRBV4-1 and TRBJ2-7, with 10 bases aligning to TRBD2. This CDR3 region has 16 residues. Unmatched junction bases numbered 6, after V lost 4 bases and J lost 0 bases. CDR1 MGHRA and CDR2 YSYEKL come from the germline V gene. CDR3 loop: CASSPTSGWSSYEQYF. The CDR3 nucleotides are TGCGCCAGCAGCCCGACTAGCGGGTGGAGCTCCTACGAGCAGTACTTC.

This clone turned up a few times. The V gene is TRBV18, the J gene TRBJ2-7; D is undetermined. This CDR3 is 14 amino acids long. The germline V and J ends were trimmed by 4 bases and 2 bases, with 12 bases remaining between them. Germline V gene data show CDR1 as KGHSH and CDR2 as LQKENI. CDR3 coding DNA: TGTGCCAGCTCACAGACAACTGGAGCCTACGAGCAGTACTTC. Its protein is CASSQTTGAYEQYF.

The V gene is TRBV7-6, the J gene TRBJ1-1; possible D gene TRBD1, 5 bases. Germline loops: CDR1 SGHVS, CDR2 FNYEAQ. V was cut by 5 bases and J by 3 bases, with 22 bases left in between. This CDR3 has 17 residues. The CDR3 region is CASSRIPRTGGDTEAFF. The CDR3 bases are TGTGCCAGCAGCCGAATCCCGCGGACGGGGGGGGACACTGAAGCTTTCTTT.

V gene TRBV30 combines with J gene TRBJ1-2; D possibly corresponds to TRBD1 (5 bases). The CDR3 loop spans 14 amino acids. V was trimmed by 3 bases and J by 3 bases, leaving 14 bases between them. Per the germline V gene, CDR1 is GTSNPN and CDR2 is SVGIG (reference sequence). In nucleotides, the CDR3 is TGTGCCTGGAGAGAGCTGGGACGGCACTATGGCTACACCTTC. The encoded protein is CAWRELGRHYGYTF.

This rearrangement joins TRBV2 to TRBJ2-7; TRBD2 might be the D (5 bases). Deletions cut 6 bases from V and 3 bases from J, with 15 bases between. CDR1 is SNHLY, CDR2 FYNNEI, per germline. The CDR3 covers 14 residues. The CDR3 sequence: CASSLGGGIYEQYF. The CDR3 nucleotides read TGTGCCAGCAGCTTAGGAGGTGGAATCTACGAGCAGTACTTC.

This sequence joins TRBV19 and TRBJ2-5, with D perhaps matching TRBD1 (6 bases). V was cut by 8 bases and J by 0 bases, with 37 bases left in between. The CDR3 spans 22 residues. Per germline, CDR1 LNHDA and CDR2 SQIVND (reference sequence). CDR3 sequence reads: CASRPGHRLVGPTDLYQETQYF. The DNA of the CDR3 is TGTGCCAGTCGCCCGGGACACCGGTTGGTGGGGCCCACCGACTTGTACCAAGAGACCCAGTACTTC.

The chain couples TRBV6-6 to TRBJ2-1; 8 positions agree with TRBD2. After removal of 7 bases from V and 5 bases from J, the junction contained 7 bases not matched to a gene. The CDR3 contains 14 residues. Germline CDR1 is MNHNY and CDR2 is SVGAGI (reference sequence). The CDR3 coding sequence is TGTGCCAGCAAACCGGGACTAGGGGACAATGAGCAGTTCTTC. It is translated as CASKPGLGDNEQFF.

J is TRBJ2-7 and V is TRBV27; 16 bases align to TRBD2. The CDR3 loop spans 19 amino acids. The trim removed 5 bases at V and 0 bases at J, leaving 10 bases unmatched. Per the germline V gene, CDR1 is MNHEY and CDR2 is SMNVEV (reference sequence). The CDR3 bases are TGTGCCAGCAGTGGGGCGGGACTAGCGGGAGGGGCCCCCTCCTACGAGCAGTACTTC. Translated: CASSGAGLAGGAPSYEQYF.

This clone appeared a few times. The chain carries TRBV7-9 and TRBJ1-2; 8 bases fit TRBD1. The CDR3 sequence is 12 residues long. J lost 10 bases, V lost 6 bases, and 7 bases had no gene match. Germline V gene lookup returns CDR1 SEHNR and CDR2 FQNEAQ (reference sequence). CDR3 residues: CASRHNRGDYTF. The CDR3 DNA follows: TGTGCCAGCAGACATAACAGGGGGGACTACACCTTC.

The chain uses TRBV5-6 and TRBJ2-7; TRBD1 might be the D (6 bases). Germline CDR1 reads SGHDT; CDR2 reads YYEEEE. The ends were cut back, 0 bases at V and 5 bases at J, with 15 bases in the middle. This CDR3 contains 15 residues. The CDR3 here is CASSLAGRGPDEQYF. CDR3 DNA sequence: TGTGCCAGCAGCTTGGCAGGCAGGGGTCCGGACGAGCAGTACTTC.

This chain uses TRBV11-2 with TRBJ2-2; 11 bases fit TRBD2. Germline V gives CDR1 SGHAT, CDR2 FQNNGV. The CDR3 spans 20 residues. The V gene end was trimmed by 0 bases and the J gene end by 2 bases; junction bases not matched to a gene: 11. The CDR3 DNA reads TGTGCCAGCAGCTTAGAGGTTCTAGCGGGAGGCGGAGGCAACACCGGGGAGCTGTTTTTT. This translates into CASSLEVLAGGGGNTGELFF.

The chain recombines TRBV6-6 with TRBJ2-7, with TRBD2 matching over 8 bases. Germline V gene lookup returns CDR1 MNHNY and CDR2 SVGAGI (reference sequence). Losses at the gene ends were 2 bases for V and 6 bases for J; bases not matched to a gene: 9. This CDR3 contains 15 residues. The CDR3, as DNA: TGTGCCAGCAGTTACGACAGTGGCGGGAGGCGCGAGCAGTACTTC. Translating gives CASSYDSGGRREQYF.

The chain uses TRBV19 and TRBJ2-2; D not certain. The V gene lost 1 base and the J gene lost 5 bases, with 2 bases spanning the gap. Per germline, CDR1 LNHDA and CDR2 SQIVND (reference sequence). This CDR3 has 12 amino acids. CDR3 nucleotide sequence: TGTGCCAGTAGTATAGTGACCGGGGAGCTGTTTTTT. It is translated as CASSIVTGELFF. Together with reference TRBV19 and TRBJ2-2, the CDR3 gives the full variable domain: DGGITQSPKYLFRKEGQNVTLSCEQNLNHDAMYWYRQDPGQGLRLIYYSQIVNDFQKGDIAEGYSVSREKKESFPLTVTSAQKNPTAFYLCASSIVTGELFFGEGSRLTVL.

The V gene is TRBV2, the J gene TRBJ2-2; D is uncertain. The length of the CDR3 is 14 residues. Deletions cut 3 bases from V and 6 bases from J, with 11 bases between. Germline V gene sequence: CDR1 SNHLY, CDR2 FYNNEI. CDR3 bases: TGTGCCAGCAGTGATTCAAGACTTGCCGGGGAGCTGTTTTTT. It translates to CASSDSRLAGELFF.

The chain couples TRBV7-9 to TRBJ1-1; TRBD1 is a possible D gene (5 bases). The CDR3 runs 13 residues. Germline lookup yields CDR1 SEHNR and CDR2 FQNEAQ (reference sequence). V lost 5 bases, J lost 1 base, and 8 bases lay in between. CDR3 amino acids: CASSRGQNTEAFF. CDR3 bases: TGTGCCAGCAGCCGAGGACAGAACACTGAAGCTTTCTTT.

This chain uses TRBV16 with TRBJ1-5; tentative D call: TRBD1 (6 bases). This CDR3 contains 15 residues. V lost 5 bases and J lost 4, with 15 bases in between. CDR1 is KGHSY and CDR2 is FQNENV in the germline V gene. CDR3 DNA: TGTGCCAGCAGCATCGGGGGGCCAGGGAATCAGCCCCAGCATTTT. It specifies CASSIGGPGNQPQHF. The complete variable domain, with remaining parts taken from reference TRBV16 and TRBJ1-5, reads GEEVAQTPKHLVRGEGQKAKLYCAPIKGHSYVFWYQQVLKNEFKFLISFQNENVFDETGMPKERFSAKCLPNSPCSLEIQATKLEDSAVYFCASSIGGPGNQPQHFGDGTRLSIL.

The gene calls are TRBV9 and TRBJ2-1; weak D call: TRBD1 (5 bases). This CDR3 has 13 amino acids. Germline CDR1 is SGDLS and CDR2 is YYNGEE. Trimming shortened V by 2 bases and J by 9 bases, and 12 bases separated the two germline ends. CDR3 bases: TGTGCCAGCAGCGTCCCAGGGCTGGGTGAGCAGTTCTTC. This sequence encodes CASSVPGLGEQFF.

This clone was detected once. The CDR3 is CASSPNPGPLTSYNEQFF. In nucleotides, the CDR3 is TGTGCCAGCAGCCCAAACCCAGGGCCTCTGACCTCCTACAATGAGCAGTTCTTC. The chain carries TRBV11-2 and TRBJ2-1; TRBD1 might be the D (5 bases). CDR1 and CDR2 from the germline V gene are SGHAT and FQNNGV. The CDR3 has 18 amino acids. Trimming cost V 5 bases and J 0 bases, with 20 bases left between them. Full variable domain (outside the CDR3, taken from reference TRBV11-2 and TRBJ2-1): EAGVAQSPRYKIIEKRQSVAFWCNPISGHATLYWYQQILGQGPKLLIQFQNNGVVDDSQLPKDRFSAERLKGVDSTLKIQPAKLEDSAVYLCASSPNPGPLTSYNEQFFGPGTRLTVL.

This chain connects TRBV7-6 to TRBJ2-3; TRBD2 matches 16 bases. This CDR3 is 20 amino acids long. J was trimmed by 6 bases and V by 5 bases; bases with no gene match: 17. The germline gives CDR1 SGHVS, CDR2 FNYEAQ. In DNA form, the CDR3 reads TGTGCCAGCAGCCTAACTCCGGGACTAGCGGGAGGGCCCTTTACGGATACGCAGTATTTT. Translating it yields CASSLTPGLAGGPFTDTQYF.

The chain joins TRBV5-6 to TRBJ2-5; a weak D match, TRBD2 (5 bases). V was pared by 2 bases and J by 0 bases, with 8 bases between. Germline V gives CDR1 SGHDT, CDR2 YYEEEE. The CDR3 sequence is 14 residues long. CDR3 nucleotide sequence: TGTGCCAGCAGCTTAGGGAGCGACCAAGAGACCCAGTACTTC. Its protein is CASSLGSDQETQYF.

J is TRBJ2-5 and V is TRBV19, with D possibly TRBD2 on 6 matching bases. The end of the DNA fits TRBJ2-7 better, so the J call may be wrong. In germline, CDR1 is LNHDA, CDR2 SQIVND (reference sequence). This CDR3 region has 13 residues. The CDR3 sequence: CASSIGSSYEQYF. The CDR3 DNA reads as TGTGCCAGTAGTATCGGGAGTTCCTACGAGCAGTACTTC.

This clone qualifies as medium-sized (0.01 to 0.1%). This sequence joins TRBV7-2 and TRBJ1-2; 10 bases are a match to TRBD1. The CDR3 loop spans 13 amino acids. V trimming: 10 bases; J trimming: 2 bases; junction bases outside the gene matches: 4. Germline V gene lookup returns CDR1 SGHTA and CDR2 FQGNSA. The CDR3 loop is CATGQGPNYGYTF. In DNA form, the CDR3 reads TGTGCCACGGGACAGGGGCCCAACTATGGCTACACCTTC.

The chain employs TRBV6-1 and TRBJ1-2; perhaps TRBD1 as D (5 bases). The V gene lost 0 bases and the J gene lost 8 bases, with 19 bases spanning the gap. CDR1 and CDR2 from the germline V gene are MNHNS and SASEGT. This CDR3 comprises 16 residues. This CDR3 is CASSEARGLSLWGYTF. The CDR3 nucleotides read TGTGCCAGCAGTGAAGCGCGGGGGTTATCCCTATGGGGCTACACCTTC.

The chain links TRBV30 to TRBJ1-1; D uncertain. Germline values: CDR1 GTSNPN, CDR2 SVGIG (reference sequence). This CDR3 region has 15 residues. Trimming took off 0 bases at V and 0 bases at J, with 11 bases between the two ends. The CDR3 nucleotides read TGTGCCTGGAGTGTACTGGAAGGGTTGAACACTGAAGCTTTCTTT. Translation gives CAWSVLEGLNTEAFF. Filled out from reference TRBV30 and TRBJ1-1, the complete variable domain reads SQTIHQWPATLVQPVGSPLSLECTVEGTSNPNLYWYRQAAGRGLQLLFYSVGIGQISSEVPQNLSASRPQDRQFILSSKKLLLSDSGFYLCAWSVLEGLNTEAFFGQGTRLTVV.

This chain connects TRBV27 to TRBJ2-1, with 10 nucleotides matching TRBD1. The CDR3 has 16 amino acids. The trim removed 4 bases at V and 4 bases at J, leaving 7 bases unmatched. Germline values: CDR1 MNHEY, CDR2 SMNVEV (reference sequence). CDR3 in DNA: TGTGCCAGCAGTTGGACAGGGGGGTCGCGATACAATGAGCAGTTCTTC. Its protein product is CASSWTGGSRYNEQFF.

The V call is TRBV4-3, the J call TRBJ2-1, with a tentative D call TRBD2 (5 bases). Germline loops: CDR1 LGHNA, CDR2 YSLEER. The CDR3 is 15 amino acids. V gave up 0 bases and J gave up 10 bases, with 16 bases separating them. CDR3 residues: CASSQDWTGLPEQFF. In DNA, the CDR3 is TGCGCCAGCAGCCAAGATTGGACTGGCCTCCCCGAGCAGTTCTTC.

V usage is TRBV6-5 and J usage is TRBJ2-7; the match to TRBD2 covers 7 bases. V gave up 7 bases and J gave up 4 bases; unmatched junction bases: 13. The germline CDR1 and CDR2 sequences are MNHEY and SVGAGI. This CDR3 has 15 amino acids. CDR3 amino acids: CASKKTASGLYEQYF. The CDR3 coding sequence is TGTGCCAGCAAGAAAACGGCTAGCGGACTTTACGAGCAGTACTTC.

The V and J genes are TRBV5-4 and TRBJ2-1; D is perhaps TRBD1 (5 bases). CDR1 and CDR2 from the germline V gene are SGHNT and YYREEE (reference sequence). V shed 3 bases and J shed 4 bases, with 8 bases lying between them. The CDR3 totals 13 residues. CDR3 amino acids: CASSSRQYNEQFF. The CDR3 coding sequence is TGTGCCAGCAGCTCAAGACAGTACAATGAGCAGTTCTTC. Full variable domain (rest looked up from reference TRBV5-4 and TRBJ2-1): ETGVTQSPTHLIKTRGQQVTLRCSSQSGHNTVSWYQQALGQGPQFIFQYYREEENGRGNFPPRFSGLQFPNYSSELNVNALELDDSALYLCASSSRQYNEQFFGPGTRLTVL.